This TCR beta chain was sequenced for a study of radiotherapy plus CTLA-4 blockade in lung cancer. CDR3 size: 14 residues. The germline V gene encodes CDR1 MNHEY and CDR2 SVGAGI. J gave up 9 bases and V 2 bases, and 7 bases lay outside the gene matches. Method: immunoSEQ multiplex PCR; TCRdb's copy keeps in-frame clones and lacks some. The sample yields under 45,000 clones, approximately 79% seen once. This receptor was taken from a human donor with non-small cell lung cancer that progressed on radiotherapy plus ipilimumab. This specimen consisted of peripheral blood, obtained from a patient treated with radiotherapy plus ipilimumab. The chain links TRBV6-5 to TRBJ1-5; 7 nucleotides agree with TRBD1. The CDR3 DNA reads as TGTGCCAGCAGTTACAGACAGGGCCGGCGGCCCCAGCATTTT. It is translated as CASSYRQGRRPQHF.